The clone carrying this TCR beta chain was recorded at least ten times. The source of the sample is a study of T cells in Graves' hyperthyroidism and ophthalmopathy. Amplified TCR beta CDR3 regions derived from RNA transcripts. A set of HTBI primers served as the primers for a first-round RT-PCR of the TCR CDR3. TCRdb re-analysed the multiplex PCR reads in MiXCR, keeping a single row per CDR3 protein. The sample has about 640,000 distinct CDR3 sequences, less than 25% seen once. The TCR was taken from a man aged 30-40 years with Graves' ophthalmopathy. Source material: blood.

The CDR3: CASSAASGRTHEQYF. The CDR3 DNA reads TGTGCCAGCAGTGCCGCAAGCGGGAGGACCCACGAGCAGTACTTC. The chain uses TRBV28 and TRBJ2-7; 9 bases are a match to TRBD2. V was clipped by 5 bases and J by 5 bases; unmatched bases: 10. The CDR3 has 15 residues. CDR1 and CDR2 (germline): MDHEN, SYDVKM.